This T cell receptor (beta chain) comes out of a study of T cells in Graves' hyperthyroidism and ophthalmopathy. Amplification of TCR beta CDR3 regions used RNA as the template. RT-PCR in the first round (using the HTBI primer set) targeted the TCR CDR3. TCRdb independently ran MiXCR on the multiplex PCR reads; one entry per CDR3 protein. The sample records some 720,000 distinct CDR3 sequences, about 16% being singletons. Diagnoses were established using clinical symptoms, serum thyroxine and TRAb, thyroid ultrasound and orbital computed tomography. This CDR3 is 15 amino acids long. V was cut by 4 bases and J by 6 bases, with 18 bases left in between. Germline V gene data show CDR1 as MNHNS and CDR2 as SASEGT.

This TCR was sampled from a man in his late teens or twenties with Graves' hyperthyroidism. The source material was blood. The chain joins TRBV6-1 to TRBJ1-1; TRBD1 is a possible D gene (5 bases). CDR3 bases: TGTGCCAGCAGTGCCGGAGGAGGGAAGGGGCCTGAAGCTTTCTTT. This codes for CASSAGGGKGPEAFF.